One sample yielded the 17 T cell receptor beta chains listed below, sequenced in a study of T cell responses to AZD1222 COVID-19 vaccine (dated by TCRdb to about 2021). Library prep was done by the immunoSEQ multiplex PCR assay. As stored in TCRdb, this immuneACCESS dataset retains in-frame rearrangements with V and J assigned. A fraction of the clones does not appear; measured against another copy, unresolved V genes explain less than half of the discrepancy, and the remainder lacks a known reason. The sample table contains more than 75,000 clones; only one count was recorded for under 90% of them. Jointly, the top ten make up approximately 24% of the sample. The time point label corresponds to: baseline before first vaccination. The sequences come from peripheral blood, collected on day 0 of AZD1222 vaccination. The receptors shown here come from an adult in good health.

V and J are TRBV7-9 and TRBJ2-3, with D unresolved. This CDR3 is built from 14 residues. Trimming cost V 0 bases and J 2 bases, with 6 bases left between them. Germline-derived CDR1 and CDR2 are SEHNR and FQNEAQ (reference sequence). CDR3 bases: TGTGCCAGCAGCTTAGCCCCCTCCACAGATACGCAGTATTTT. Its protein is CASSLAPSTDTQYF.

This chain's CDR3 is CASSDLAEETQYF. Here the CDR3 DNA reads TGCGCCAGCAGCGATCTAGCGGAAGAGACCCAGTACTTC. The V gene is TRBV5-1, the J gene TRBJ2-5; the match to TRBD2 covers 7 bases. The CDR3 extends over 13 amino acids. Germline V gene lookup returns CDR1 SGHRS and CDR2 YFSETQ. V trimming: 4 bases; J trimming: 3 bases; junction bases outside the gene matches: 3.

The chain couples TRBV15 to TRBJ2-1, with 16 bases aligning to TRBD2. This CDR3 has 15 residues. CDR1 LNHNV and CDR2 YYDKDF come from the germline V gene (reference sequence). Trimming at V came to 9 bases and at J to 8 bases, leaving 7 bases not matched to a gene. The CDR3 loop is CATTGTSGRGDEQFF. The CDR3 nucleotides are TGTGCCACGACGGGGACTAGCGGGAGGGGTGATGAGCAGTTCTTC.

CDR3 bases: TGTGCCAGCAGCCAAGAAGCTAGCGCTAGCGGGAGAAAGACCCAGTACTTC. Encoded protein: CASSQEASASGRKTQYF. This chain connects TRBV3-1 (or the pseudogene TRBV3-2) to TRBJ2-5; 10 bases match TRBD2. Looked up from germline, CDR1 is LGHDT and CDR2 is YNNKEL (reference sequence). V dropped 0 bases and J dropped 6; count of bases not matched to a gene: 10. The CDR3 spans 17 residues.

CDR3 in DNA: TGTGCCAGCACCCCTCTAGCGGAGTACAATGAGCAGTTCTTC. Encoded protein: CASTPLAEYNEQFF. V and J are TRBV6-2 or TRBV6-3 and TRBJ2-1; TRBD2 aligns across 7 bases. The CDR3 totals 14 residues. The J segment lost 4 bases and the V segment lost 7 bases, leaving 7 bases of the junction unmatched. Germline lookup yields CDR1 MNHEY and CDR2 SVGEGT.

The V call is TRBV28, the J call TRBJ1-5; 8 nucleotides align to TRBD1. V gave up 5 bases and J gave up 2 bases; unmatched junction bases: 8. Germline lookup yields CDR1 MDHEN and CDR2 SYDVKM. The length of the CDR3 is 16 residues. CDR3 DNA sequence: TGTGCCAGCAGTCATAGGACAGGGTCTGGCAATCAGCCCCAGCATTTT. Its protein is CASSHRTGSGNQPQHF.

This rearrangement joins TRBV14 to TRBJ2-5; D is undetermined. V was clipped by 2 bases and J by 2 bases, with 12 bases between them. From germline, CDR1 is SGHDN and CDR2 FVKESK. This CDR3 has 15 amino acids. CDR3 amino acids: CASSQRRTEQETQYF. The CDR3 region has the DNA TGTGCCAGCAGCCAACGCCGGACGGAGCAAGAGACCCAGTACTTC.

DNA of the CDR3: TGTGCCAGCAGTACAGGGGTGAACACTGAAGCTTTCTTT. This codes for CASSTGVNTEAFF. The chain couples TRBV14 to TRBJ1-1; 7 nucleotides agree with TRBD1. The ends lost 6 bases at V and 0 bases at J; junction bases unmatched: 1. This CDR3 is 13 amino acids long. CDR1 is SGHDN and CDR2 is FVKESK in the germline V gene.

This rearrangement joins TRBV19 to TRBJ2-4; the D is unclear. Trimming took off 3 bases at V and 0 bases at J, with 12 bases between the two ends. Germline V gene lookup returns CDR1 LNHDA and CDR2 SQIVND (reference sequence). The CDR3 has 16 amino acids. The CDR3, as DNA: TGTGCCAGTAGTATCCGGAGCTCCCTAGCCAAAAACATTCAGTACTTC. It is translated as CASSIRSSLAKNIQYF. Drawing the rest from reference TRBV19 and TRBJ2-4, the complete variable domain is DGGITQSPKYLFRKEGQNVTLSCEQNLNHDAMYWYRQDPGQGLRLIYYSQIVNDFQKGDIAEGYSVSREKKESFPLTVTSAQKNPTAFYLCASSIRSSLAKNIQYFGAGTRLSVL.

The chain employs TRBV24-1 and TRBJ2-3; no clear D gene. Trimming stripped 3 bases from V and 1 base from J, with 7 bases between. Germline loops: CDR1 KGHDR, CDR2 SFDVKD. The CDR3 is made up of 14 amino acids. The CDR3 nucleotides are TGTGCCACCAGTGATACCATGGGCACAGATACGCAGTATTTT. This encodes CATSDTMGTDTQYF.

The V and J genes are TRBV12-3 or TRBV12-4 and TRBJ2-7, with no clear D. V dropped 5 bases and J dropped 3 bases, with 5 bases sitting between them. This CDR3 has 11 amino acids. Here the CDR3 reads CASSQVYEQYF. The CDR3 DNA follows: TGTGCCAGCAGTCAAGTCTACGAGCAGTACTTC.

J is TRBJ2-3 and V is TRBV2, with 7 bases that match TRBD2. Trimming cost V 6 bases and J 14 bases; bases outside gene matches: 11. The CDR3 loop spans 12 amino acids. Germline lookup yields CDR1 SNHLY and CDR2 FYNNEI. DNA of the CDR3: TGTGCCAGCAGAGTGGGGGGGAACAAGCCGTATTTT. Protein sequence: CASRVGGNKPYF. Filled out from reference TRBV2 and TRBJ2-3, the complete variable domain reads EPEVTQTPSHQVTQMGQEVILRCVPISNHLYFYWYRQILGQKVEFLVSFYNNEISEKSEIFDDQFSVERPDGSNFTLKIRSTKLEDSAMYFCASRVGGNKPYFGPGTRLTVL.

CDR3 loop: CASSPPGTSNGEQYF. Written as DNA, the CDR3 is TGTGCCAGCAGCCCCCCCGGGACCTCAAACGGCGAGCAGTACTTC. This chain links TRBV7-9 with TRBJ2-7; D may be TRBD1 or TRBD2 (5 bases each). Trimming cost V 5 bases and J 6 bases, with 20 bases left between them. This CDR3 contains 15 residues. CDR1 is SEHNR and CDR2 is FQNEAQ in the germline V gene (reference sequence).

This clone came up a few times. V and J are TRBV6-2 or TRBV6-3 and TRBJ2-6; D tentatively reads TRBD1 or TRBD2 (5 bases each). The CDR3 length is 15 residues. Germline V gene lookup returns CDR1 MNHEY and CDR2 SVGEGT. Deletions cut 2 bases from V and 4 bases from J, with 9 bases between. CDR3 amino acids: CASSYEGRGANVLTF. The CDR3 region has the DNA TGTGCCAGCAGTTACGAGGGGAGAGGGGCCAACGTCCTGACTTTC.

The genes are TRBV3-1 (or the pseudogene TRBV3-2) and TRBJ1-6; TRBD1 is a possible D gene (5 bases). V was clipped by 4 bases and J by 7 bases, with 14 bases between them. The CDR3 has 15 residues. CDR1 is LGHDT, CDR2 YNNKEL, per germline (reference sequence). The CDR3: CASSPLWGENSPLHF. The CDR3 nucleotides are TGTGCCAGCAGCCCCTTGTGGGGGGAGAATTCACCCCTCCACTTT.

Turning to this clone: This CDR3 is also generated by other DNA sequences in the sample. The chain carries TRBV6-4 and TRBJ2-2; no definite D call. Germline values: CDR1 MRHNA, CDR2 SNTAGT. With 2 bases removed from V and 5 bases from J, the gap between germline ends came to 3 bases. The CDR3 has 12 residues. CDR3 protein: CASSDGTGELFF. The CDR3 nucleotides read TGTGCCAGCAGTGACGGGACCGGGGAGCTGTTTTTT.

V gene TRBV5-1 combines with J gene TRBJ2-1, with a weak D call TRBD1 (6 bases). Trimming removed 2 bases from V and 12 bases from J, with 12 bases in between. In germline, CDR1 is SGHRS, CDR2 YFSETQ. The CDR3 is made up of 12 amino acids. The CDR3 loop reads CASSFTGLRQFF. The CDR3, as DNA: TGCGCCAGCAGCTTTACAGGGTTAAGGCAGTTCTTC.